The 11 T cell receptor beta chains in this list originate from one sample, sequenced in a study of T cell changes during pregnancy in multiple sclerosis. Some clones are missing from TCRdb's copy, which holds only in-frame ones; the method was immunoSEQ multiplex PCR. This table holds about 73,000 clones, roughly 88% found once. This sample comprised peripheral blood, obtained after pregnancy. The receptor source for this set is a female donor in good health, enrolled as a control in a pregnancy study.

This clone was recorded once. This sequence joins TRBV6-6 and TRBJ2-7; TRBD1 matches 10 bases. The CDR3 is made up of 15 amino acids. CDR1 is MNHNY and CDR2 is SVGAGI in the germline V gene (reference sequence). J gave up 4 bases and V 6 bases, and 9 bases lay outside the gene matches. As DNA, the CDR3 is TGTGCCAGCAGGGATCGACAGGGGGCTCAGTACGAGCAGTACTTC. Amino acid sequence: CASRDRQGAQYEQYF.

The chain couples TRBV27 to TRBJ2-7, with D possibly matching TRBD1 (5 bases). CDR3 size: 14 residues. V lost 0 bases, J lost 4 bases, and 10 bases lay in between. CDR1 and CDR2 from the germline V gene are MNHEY and SMNVEV (reference sequence). CDR3 DNA sequence: TGTGCCAGCAGTTTATCAAGGACAAATTACGAGCAGTACTTC. Amino acids: CASSLSRTNYEQYF.

This clone was observed many times. This CDR3 reads CASSPGLMGYTF. The DNA of the CDR3 is TGTGCCAGCAGCCCAGGTCTGATGGGCTACACCTTC. The chain employs TRBV7-9 and TRBJ1-2; no clear D. The V and J ends lost 5 bases and 8 bases respectively, with 12 bases between them. Germline V CDR1 and CDR2: SEHNR, FQNEAQ (reference sequence). The CDR3 is made up of 12 amino acids.

The chain is built from TRBV11-2 and TRBJ2-7; possible D gene TRBD2, 5 bases. The CDR3 length is 15 residues. Trimming cost V 2 bases and J 0 bases, with 11 bases left between them. Germline CDR1 reads SGHAT; CDR2 reads FQNNGV. The CDR3: CASSLSASRSYEQYF. DNA for the CDR3: TGTGCCAGCAGCTTATCGGCTAGCCGCTCCTACGAGCAGTACTTC. Full variable domain (missing parts from reference TRBV11-2 and TRBJ2-7): EAGVAQSPRYKIIEKRQSVAFWCNPISGHATLYWYQQILGQGPKLLIQFQNNGVVDDSQLPKDRFSAERLKGVDSTLKIQPAKLEDSAVYLCASSLSASRSYEQYFGPGTRLTVT.

Only a few counts were recorded for this clone. Other nucleotide sequences from this sample produce the same CDR3. The V and J genes are TRBV4-2 and TRBJ2-7; 10 bases align to TRBD2. Trimming at V came to 1 base and at J to 0 bases, leaving 0 bases not matched to a gene. Germline CDR1 and CDR2: LGHNA and YNFKEQ. The CDR3 length is 15 residues. The CDR3 bases are TGTGCCAGCAGCCAAGGACTAGCGGGCTCCTACGAGCAGTACTTC. Its translation is CASSQGLAGSYEQYF.

V gene TRBV6-5 combines with J gene TRBJ2-7, with a tentative D call TRBD2 (6 bases). The CDR3 is 14 amino acids. Germline lookup yields CDR1 MNHEY and CDR2 SVGAGI. With 7 bases removed from V and 0 bases from J, the gap between germline ends came to 13 bases. The CDR3 reads CASTTGTASYEQYF. CDR3 sequence (DNA): TGTGCCAGCACCACCGGGACTGCCTCCTACGAGCAGTACTTC.

The rearrangement links TRBV30 to TRBJ2-7, with TRBD1 matching over 7 bases. V lost 2 bases to trimming and J lost 4 bases; unmatched junction nucleotides: 5. The germline gives CDR1 GTSNPN, CDR2 SVGIG (reference sequence). The CDR3 runs 13 residues. CDR3: CAWSTSQGYEQYF. The CDR3 DNA sequence: TGTGCCTGGAGTACCTCACAGGGGTACGAGCAGTACTTC.

The chain couples TRBV4-1 to TRBJ2-5, with 14 bases aligning to TRBD2. The CDR3 totals 18 residues. Germline CDR1 is MGHRA and CDR2 is YSYEKL. V gave up 4 bases and J gave up 2 bases; unmatched junction bases: 9. The chain's CDR3 is CASSPGLAGVWTQETQYF. The CDR3 coding sequence is TGCGCCAGCAGCCCGGGACTAGCGGGAGTGTGGACGCAAGAGACCCAGTACTTC.

V gene TRBV19 combines with J gene TRBJ1-2, with D perhaps matching TRBD1 (5 bases). From germline, CDR1 is LNHDA and CDR2 SQIVND (reference sequence). Trimming shortened V by 6 bases and J by 8 bases, and 19 bases separated the two germline ends. This CDR3 is 14 amino acids long. The CDR3 DNA reads TGTGCCAGTAGCCTAACTTATGGGGCCAGGGGCTACACCTTC. It encodes CASSLTYGARGYTF.

V and J are TRBV11-2 and TRBJ1-2; weak D call: TRBD1 (5 bases). Per the germline V gene, CDR1 is SGHAT and CDR2 is FQNNGV. V was cut by 5 bases and J by 4 bases, with 14 bases left in between. The length of the CDR3 is 14 residues. The CDR3 coding sequence is TGTGCCAGCAGCCCATTAGACAGCCTCTATGGCTACACCTTC. Protein: CASSPLDSLYGYTF. The whole variable domain, filled in from reference TRBV11-2 and TRBJ1-2, reads EAGVAQSPRYKIIEKRQSVAFWCNPISGHATLYWYQQILGQGPKLLIQFQNNGVVDDSQLPKDRFSAERLKGVDSTLKIQPAKLEDSAVYLCASSPLDSLYGYTFGSGTRLTVV.

This chain uses TRBV30 with TRBJ1-3; D might be TRBD1 (6 bases). Germline CDR1 and CDR2: GTSNPN and SVGIG (reference sequence). The CDR3 consists of 15 residues. V was shortened by 0 bases and J by 2 bases, with 11 bases between the two germline ends. Here the CDR3 reads CAWSVQAGAGNTIYF. Written as DNA, the CDR3 is TGTGCCTGGAGTGTACAGGCAGGGGCTGGAAACACCATATATTTT.